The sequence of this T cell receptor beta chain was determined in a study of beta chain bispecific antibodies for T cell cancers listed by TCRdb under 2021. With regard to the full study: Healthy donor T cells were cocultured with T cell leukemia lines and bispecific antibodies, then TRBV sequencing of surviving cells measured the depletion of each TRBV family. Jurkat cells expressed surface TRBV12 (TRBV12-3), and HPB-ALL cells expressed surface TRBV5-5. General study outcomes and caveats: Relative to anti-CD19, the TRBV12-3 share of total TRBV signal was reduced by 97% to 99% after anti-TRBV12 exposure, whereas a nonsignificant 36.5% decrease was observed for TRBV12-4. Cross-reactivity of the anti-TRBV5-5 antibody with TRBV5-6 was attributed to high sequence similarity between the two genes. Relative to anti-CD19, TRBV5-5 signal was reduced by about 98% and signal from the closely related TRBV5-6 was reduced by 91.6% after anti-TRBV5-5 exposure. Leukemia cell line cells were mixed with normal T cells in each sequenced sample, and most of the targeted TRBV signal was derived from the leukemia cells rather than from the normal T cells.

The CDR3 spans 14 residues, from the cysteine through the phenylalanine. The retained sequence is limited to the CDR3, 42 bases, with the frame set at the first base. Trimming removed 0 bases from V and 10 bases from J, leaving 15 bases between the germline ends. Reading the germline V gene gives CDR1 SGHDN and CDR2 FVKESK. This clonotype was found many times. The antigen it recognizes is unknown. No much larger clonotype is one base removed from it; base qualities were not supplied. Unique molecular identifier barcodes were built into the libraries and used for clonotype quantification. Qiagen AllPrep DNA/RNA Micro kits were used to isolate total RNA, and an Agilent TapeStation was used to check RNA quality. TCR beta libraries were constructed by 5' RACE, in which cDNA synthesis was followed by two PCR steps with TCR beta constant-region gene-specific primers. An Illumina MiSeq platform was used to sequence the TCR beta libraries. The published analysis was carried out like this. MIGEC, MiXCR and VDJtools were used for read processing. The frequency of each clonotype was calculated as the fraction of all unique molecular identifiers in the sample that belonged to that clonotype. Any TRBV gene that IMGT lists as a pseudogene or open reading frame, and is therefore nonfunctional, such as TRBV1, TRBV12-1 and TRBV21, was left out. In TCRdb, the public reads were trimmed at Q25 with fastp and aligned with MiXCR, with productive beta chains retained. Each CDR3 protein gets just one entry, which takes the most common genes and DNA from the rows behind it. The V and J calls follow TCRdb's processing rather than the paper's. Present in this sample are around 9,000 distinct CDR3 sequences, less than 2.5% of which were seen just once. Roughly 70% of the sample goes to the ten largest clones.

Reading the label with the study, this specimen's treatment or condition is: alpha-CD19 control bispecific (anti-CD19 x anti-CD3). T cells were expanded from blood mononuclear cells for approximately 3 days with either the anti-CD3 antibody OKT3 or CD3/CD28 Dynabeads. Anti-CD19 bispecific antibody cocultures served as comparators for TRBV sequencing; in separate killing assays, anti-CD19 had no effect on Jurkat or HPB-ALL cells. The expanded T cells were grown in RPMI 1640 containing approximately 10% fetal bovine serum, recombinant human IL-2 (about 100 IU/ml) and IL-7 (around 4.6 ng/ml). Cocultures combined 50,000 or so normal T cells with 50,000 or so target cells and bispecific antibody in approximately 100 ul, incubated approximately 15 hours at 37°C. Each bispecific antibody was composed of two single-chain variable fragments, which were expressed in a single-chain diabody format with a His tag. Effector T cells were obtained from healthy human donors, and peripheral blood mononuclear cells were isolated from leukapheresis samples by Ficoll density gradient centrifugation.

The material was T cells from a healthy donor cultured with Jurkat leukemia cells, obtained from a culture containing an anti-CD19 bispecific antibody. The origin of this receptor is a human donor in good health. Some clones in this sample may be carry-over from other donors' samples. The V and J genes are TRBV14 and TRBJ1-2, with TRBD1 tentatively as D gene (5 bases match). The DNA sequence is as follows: TGTGCCAGCAGCCAAGATCTTGCAGGGTTCGTCTACACCTTC. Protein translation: CASSQDLAGFVYTF.